This entry concerns a single T cell receptor beta chain. Its antigen is unknown. This record comes from a study of cytotoxic CD8 clonotypes in ibrutinib-treated CLL. Study outcomes and limitations: Public clonotypes proved infrequent, and on treatment they shrank or remained steady.

Profiled with immunoSEQ multiplex PCR; TCRdb holds only in-frame clones, not every one. Among roughly 180,000 clones listed, 70% to 85% were seen once. The CDR3 runs 14 residues. The V and J ends lost 4 bases and 8 bases respectively, with 16 bases between them. Germline values: CDR1 LNHDA, CDR2 SQIVND (reference sequence). This sample comprised PBMCs, obtained after 24 months of ibrutinib treatment. This rearrangement joins TRBV19 to TRBJ2-3; a possible D gene is TRBD1 (5 bases). This receptor was taken from a human donor with chronic lymphocytic leukemia. The CDR3 nucleotides read TGTGCCAGTAGTAGCGTTGGTAGGGGTAGTACGCAGTATTTT. Amino acid sequence: CASSSVGRGSTQYF.